This TCR beta chain was documented in a study of blood T cell repertoires in COVID-19. Study information: The United States, Italy and Spain supplied acute and convalescent COVID-19 samples. Sources were T cells, B-cell-depleted T cells, or PBMCs; the material itself was cDNA or gDNA.

Per the germline V gene, CDR1 is DFQATT and CDR2 is SNEGSKA (reference sequence). V was clipped by 4 bases and J by 0 bases; unmatched bases: 9. The CDR3 runs to 15 residues. Authors' analysis steps: It was from reference gene primer amplification that nucleated cell counts were estimated. Profiled with immunoSEQ multiplex PCR; TCRdb holds only in-frame clones, not every one. Clonal size and the V and J genes are those of that table, whereas D and trimming came from the DNA. Found here are about 170,000 clones, around 82% of them singletons; the top ten hold roughly 1.2%. The TCR originated in a man aged 55 to 70 who had recovered from COVID-19. Sequencing input: peripheral blood. The rearrangement links TRBV20-1 to TRBJ2-7, with 7 positions matching TRBD1. The CDR3 DNA is TGCAGTGCTATTGACAGGGCAGGAATCTCCTACGAGCAGTACTTC. Translation: CSAIDRAGISYEQYF.